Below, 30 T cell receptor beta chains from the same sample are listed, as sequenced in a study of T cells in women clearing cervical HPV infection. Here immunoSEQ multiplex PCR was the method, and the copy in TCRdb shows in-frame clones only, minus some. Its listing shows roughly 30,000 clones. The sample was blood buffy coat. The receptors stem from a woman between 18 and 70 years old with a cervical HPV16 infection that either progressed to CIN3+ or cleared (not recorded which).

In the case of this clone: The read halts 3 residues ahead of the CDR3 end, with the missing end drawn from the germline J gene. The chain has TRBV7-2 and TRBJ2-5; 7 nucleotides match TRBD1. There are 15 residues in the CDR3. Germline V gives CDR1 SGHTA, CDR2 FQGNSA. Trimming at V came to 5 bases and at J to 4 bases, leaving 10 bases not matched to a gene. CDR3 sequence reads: CASSRGQREGETQYF. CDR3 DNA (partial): TGTGCCAGCAGCCGGGGACAGCGAGAGGGAGAGACC. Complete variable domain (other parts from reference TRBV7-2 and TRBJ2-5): GAGVSQSPSNKVTEKGKDVELRCDPISGHTALYWYRQSLGQGLEFLIYFQGNSAPDKSGLPSDRFSAERTGGSVSTLTIQRTQQEDSAVYLCASSRGQREGETQYFGPGTRLLVL.

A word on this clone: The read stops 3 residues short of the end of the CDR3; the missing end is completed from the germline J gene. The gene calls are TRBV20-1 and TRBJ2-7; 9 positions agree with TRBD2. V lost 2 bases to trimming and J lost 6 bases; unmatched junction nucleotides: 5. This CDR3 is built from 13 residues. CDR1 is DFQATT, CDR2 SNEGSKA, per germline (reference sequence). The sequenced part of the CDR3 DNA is TGCAGTGCTAGACGTAGCGGGAGCTCCGAG. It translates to CSARRSGSSE. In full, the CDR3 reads CSARRSGSSEQYF.

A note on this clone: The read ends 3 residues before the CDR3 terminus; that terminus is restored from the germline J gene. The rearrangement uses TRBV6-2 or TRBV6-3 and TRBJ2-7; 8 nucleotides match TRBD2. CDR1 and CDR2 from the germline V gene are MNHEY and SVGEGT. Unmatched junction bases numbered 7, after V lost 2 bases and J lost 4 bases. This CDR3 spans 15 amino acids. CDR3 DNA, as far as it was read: TGTGCCAGCAGTTACAGAGTAGCGGGATCGTACGAG. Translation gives CASSYRVAGSYE. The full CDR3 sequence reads CASSYRVAGSYEQYF.

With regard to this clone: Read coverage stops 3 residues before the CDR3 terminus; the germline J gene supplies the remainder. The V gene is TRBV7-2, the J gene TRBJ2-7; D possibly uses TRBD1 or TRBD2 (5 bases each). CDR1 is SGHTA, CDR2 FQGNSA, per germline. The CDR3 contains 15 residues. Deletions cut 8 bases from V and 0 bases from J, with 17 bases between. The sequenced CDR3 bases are TGTGCCAGCGCCAGCCTTCCAGGGAGCTCCTACGAG. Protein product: CASASLPGSSYE. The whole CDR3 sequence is CASASLPGSSYEQYF. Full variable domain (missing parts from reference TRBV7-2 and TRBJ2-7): GAGVSQSPSNKVTEKGKDVELRCDPISGHTALYWYRQSLGQGLEFLIYFQGNSAPDKSGLPSDRFSAERTGGSVSTLTIQRTQQEDSAVYLCASASLPGSSYEQYFGPGTRLTVT.

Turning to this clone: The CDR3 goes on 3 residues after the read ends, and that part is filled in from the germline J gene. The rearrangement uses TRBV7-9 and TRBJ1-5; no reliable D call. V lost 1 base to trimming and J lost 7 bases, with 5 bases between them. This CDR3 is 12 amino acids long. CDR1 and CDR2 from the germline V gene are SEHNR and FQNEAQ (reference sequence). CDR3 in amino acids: CASSLVRQPQHF. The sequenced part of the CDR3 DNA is TGTGCCAGCAGCTTAGTGAGGCAGCCC.

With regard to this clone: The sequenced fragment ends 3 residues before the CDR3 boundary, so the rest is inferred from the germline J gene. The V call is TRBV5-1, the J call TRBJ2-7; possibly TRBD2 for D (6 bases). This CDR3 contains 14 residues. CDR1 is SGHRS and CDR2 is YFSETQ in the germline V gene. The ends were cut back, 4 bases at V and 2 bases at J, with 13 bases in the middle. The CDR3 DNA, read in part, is TGCGCCAGCAGCGGACGGCGCGGGGCCTACGAG. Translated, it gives CASSGRRGAYE. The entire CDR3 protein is CASSGRRGAYEQYF.

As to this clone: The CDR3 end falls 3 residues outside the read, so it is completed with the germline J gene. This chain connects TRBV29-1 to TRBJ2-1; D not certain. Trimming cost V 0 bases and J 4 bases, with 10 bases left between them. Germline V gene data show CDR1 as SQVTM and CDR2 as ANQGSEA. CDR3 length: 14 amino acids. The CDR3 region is CSVEDPDKYNEQFF. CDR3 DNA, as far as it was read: TGCAGCGTTGAAGATCCCGACAAATACAATGAG.

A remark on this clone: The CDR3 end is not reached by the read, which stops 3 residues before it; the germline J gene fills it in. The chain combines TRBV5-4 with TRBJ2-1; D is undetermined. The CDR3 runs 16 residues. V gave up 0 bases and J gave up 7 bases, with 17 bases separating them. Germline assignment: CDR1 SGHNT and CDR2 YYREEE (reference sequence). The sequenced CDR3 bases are TGTGCCAGCAGCTTGGGTGGTTTGGAGCGCTGGAATGAG. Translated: CASSLGGLERWNE. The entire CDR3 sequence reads CASSLGGLERWNEQFF.

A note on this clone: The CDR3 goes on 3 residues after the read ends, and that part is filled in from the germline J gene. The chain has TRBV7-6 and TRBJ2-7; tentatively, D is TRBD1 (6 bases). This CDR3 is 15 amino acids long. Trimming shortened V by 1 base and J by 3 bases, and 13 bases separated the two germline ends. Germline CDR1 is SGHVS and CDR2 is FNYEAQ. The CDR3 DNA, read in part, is TGTGCCAGCAGCTTAGGTCAGGGGTTTAACTACGAG. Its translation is CASSLGQGFNYE. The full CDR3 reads CASSLGQGFNYEQYF.

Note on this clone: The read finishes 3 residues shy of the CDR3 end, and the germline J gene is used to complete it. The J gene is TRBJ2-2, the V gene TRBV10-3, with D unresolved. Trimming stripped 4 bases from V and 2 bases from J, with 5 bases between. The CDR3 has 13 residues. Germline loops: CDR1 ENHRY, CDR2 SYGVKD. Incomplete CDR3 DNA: TGTGCCATCAGTGGCGGTAACACCGGGGAG. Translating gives CAISGGNTGE. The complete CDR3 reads CAISGGNTGELFF.

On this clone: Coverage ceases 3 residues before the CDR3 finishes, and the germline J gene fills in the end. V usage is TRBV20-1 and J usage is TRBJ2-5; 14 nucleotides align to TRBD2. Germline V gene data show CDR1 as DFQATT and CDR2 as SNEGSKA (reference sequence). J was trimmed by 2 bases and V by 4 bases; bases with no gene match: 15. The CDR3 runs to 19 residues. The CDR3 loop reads CSATGGTGLAGVVQETQYF. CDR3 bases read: TGCAGTGCTACTGGGGGGACGGGACTAGCGGGAGTGGTACAAGAGACC.

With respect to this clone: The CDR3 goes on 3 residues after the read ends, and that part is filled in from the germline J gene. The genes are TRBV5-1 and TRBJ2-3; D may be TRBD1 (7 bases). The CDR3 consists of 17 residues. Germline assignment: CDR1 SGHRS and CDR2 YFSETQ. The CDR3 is CASSHPIRQGGLETQYF. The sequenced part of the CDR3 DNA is TGCGCCAGCAGCCACCCGATTCGACAGGGAGGATTAGAGACG. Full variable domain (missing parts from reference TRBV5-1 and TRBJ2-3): KAGVTQTPRYLIKTRGQQVTLSCSPISGHRSVSWYQQTPGQGLQFLFEYFSETQRNKGNFPGRFSGRQFSNSRSEMNVSTLELGDSALYLCASSHPIRQGGLETQYFGPGTRLTVL.

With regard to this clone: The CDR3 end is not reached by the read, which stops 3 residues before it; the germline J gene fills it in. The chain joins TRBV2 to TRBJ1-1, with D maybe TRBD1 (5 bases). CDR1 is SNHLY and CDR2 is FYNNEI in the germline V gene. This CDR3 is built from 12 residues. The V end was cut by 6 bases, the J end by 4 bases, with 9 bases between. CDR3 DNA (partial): TGTGCCAGCAGCCAGGGAAGCACTGAA. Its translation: CASSQGSTE. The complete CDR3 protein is CASSQGSTEAFF.

CDR3 DNA, as far as it was read: TGCAGCGTGGGGAGGGGCTTGACAGGGGATTTATATGGC. This codes for CSVGRGLTGDLYG. The complete CDR3 reads CSVGRGLTGDLYGYTF. The rearrangement joins TRBV29-1 to TRBJ1-2, with 8 nucleotides matching TRBD1. Read data end 3 residues before the CDR3 end; the end is taken from the germline J gene. This CDR3 has 16 amino acids. The V gene's germline CDR1 is SQVTM and CDR2 ANQGSEA. With 6 bases clipped from V and 5 bases from J, the junction kept 17 bases outside the gene matches.

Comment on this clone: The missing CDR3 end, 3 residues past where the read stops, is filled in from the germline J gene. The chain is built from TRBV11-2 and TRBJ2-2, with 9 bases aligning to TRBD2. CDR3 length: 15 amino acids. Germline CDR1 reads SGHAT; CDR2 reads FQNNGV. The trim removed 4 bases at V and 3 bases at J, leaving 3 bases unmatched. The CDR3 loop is CASSYSGRDTGELFF. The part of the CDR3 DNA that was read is TGTGCCAGCAGCTATAGCGGGAGAGACACCGGGGAG. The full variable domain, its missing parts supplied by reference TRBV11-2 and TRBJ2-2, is EAGVAQSPRYKIIEKRQSVAFWCNPISGHATLYWYQQILGQGPKLLIQFQNNGVVDDSQLPKDRFSAERLKGVDSTLKIQPAKLEDSAVYLCASSYSGRDTGELFFGEGSRLTVL.

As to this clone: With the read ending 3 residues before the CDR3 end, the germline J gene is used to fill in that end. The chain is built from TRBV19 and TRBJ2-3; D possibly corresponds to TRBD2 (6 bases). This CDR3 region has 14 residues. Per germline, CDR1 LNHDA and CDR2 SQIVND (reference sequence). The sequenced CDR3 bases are TGTGCCGGGCGGGTTGGGGGGATCCAAGAGACG. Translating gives CAGRVGGIQET. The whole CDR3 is CAGRVGGIQETQYF.

The covered CDR3 bases are TGTGCCAGCAGCTTATCGTCAGGGCCTGGAGAA. The encoded protein is CASSLSSGPGE. The CDR3 as a whole reads CASSLSSGPGEAFF. V gene TRBV7-3 combines with J gene TRBJ1-1; tentatively, D is TRBD1 (5 bases). The CDR3 goes on 3 residues after the read ends, and that part is filled in from the germline J gene. CDR1 is SGHTA, CDR2 FQGTGA, per germline. The CDR3 is made up of 14 amino acids.

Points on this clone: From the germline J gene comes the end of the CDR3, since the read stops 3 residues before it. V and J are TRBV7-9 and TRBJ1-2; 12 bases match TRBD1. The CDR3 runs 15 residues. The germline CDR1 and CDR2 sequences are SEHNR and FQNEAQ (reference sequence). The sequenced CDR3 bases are TGTGCCAGCAGCGTGGGACAGGGGGCTAGCAATGAC. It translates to CASSVGQGASND. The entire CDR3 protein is CASSVGQGASNDYTF.

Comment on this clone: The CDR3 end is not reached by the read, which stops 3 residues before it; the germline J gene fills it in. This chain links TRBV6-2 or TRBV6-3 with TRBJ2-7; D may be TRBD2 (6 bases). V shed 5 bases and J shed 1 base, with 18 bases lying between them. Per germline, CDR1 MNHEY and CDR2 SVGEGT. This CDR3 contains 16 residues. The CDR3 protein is CASSPLGGRSSYEQYF. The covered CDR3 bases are TGTGCCAGCAGTCCGTTGGGGGGACGGTCATCCTACGAG.

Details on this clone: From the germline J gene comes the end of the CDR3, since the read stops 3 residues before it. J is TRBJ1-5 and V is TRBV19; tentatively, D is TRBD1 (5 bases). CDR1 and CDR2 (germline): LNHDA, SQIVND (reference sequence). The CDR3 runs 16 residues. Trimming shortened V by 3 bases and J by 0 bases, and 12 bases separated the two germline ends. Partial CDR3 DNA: TGTGCCAGTAGTATGCGCCCAGGGCCTAGCAATCAGCCC. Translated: CASSMRPGPSNQP. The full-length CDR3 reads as CASSMRPGPSNQPQHF.

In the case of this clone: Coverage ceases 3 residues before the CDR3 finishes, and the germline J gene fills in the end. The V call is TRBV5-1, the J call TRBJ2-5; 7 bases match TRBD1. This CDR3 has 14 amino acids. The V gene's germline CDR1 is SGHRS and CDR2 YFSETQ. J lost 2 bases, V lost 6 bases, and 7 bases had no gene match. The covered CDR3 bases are TGCGCCAGCAACAGACAGGGATTTCAAGAGACC. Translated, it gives CASNRQGFQET. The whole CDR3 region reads CASNRQGFQETQYF.

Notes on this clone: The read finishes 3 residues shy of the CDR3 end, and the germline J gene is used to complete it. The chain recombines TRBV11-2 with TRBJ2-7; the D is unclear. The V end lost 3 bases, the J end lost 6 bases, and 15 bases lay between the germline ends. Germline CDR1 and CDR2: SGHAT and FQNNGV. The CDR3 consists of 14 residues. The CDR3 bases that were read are TGTGCCAGCAGCTTCGCAAGGTCATTGGCCGAG. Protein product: CASSFARSLAE. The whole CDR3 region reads CASSFARSLAEQYF.

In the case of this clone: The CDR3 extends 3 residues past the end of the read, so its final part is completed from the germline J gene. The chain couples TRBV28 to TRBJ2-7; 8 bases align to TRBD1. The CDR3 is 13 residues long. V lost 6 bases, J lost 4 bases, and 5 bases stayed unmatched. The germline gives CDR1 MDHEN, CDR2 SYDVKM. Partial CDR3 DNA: TGTGCCAGCAGCAGGGGGCAGGGGTACGAG. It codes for CASSRGQGYE. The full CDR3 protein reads CASSRGQGYEQYF.

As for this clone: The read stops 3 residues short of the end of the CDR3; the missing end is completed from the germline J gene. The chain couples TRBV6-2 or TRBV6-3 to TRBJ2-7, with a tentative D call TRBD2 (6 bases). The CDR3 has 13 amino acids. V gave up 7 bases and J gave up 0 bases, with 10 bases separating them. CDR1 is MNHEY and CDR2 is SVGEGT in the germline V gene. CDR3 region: CASKVADSYEQYF. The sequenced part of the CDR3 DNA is TGTGCCAGCAAGGTAGCGGACTCCTACGAG.

The CDR3: CSVALAGLSTDTQYF. CDR3 DNA (partial): TGCAGCGTTGCACTAGCGGGGCTTAGCACAGATACG. The rearrangement uses TRBV29-1 and TRBJ2-3; TRBD2 matches 10 bases. The CDR3 end lies 3 residues beyond the end of the read and is filled in from the germline J gene. The V segment lost 4 bases and the J segment 0 bases; nucleotides outside the gene matches: 4. The CDR3 runs 15 residues. Germline V CDR1 and CDR2: SQVTM, ANQGSEA.

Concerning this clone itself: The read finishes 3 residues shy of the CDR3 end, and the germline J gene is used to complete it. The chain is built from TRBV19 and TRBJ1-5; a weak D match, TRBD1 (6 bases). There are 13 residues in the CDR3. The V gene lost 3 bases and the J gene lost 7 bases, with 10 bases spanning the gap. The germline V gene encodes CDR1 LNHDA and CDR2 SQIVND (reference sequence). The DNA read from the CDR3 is TGTGCCAGTAGTATGGGGGCGCAGCAGCCC. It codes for CASSMGAQQP. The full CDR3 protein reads CASSMGAQQPQHF.

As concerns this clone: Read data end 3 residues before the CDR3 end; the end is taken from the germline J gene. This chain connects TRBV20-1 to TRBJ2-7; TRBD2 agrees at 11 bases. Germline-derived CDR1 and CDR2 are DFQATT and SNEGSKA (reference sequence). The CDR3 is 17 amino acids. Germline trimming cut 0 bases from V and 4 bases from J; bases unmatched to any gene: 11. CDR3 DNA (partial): TGCAGTGCTAGAGATGCAATGAGGGGACTAGCGGATTACGAG. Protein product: CSARDAMRGLADYE. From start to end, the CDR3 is CSARDAMRGLADYEQYF.

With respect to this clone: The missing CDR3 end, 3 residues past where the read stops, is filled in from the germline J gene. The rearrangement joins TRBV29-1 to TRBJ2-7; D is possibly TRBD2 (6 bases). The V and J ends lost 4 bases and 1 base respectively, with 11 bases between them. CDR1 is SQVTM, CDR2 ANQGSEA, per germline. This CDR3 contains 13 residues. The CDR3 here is CSVVNRGSYEQYF. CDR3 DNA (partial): TGCAGCGTTGTGAATCGGGGGTCCTACGAG.

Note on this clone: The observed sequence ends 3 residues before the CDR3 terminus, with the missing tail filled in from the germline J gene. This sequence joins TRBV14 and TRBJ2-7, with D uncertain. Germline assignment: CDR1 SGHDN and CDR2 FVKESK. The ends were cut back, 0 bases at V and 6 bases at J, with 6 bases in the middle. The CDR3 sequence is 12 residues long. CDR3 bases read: TGTGCCAGCAGCCAAGAGGCCGCCGAG. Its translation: CASSQEAAE. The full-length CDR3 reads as CASSQEAAEQYF.

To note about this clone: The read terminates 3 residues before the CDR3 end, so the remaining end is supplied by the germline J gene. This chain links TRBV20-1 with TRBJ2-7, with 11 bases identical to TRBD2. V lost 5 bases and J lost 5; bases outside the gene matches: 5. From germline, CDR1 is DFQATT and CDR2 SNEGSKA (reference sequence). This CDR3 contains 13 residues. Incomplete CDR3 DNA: TGCAGTGCTTCTAGCGGGAGGAACGACGAG. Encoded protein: CSASSGRNDE. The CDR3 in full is CSASSGRNDEQYF.